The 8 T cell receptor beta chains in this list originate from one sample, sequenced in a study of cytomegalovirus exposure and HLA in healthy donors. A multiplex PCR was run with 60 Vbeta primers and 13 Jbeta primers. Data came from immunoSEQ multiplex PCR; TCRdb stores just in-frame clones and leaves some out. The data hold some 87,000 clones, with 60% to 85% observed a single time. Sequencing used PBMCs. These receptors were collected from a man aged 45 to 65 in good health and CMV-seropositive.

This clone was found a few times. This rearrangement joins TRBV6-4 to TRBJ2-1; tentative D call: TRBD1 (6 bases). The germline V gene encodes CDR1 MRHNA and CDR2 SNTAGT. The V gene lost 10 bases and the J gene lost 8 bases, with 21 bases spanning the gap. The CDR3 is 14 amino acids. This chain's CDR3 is CATIGGYLGDEQFF. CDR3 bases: TGTGCCACCATTGGGGGCTACCTAGGGGATGAGCAGTTCTTC.

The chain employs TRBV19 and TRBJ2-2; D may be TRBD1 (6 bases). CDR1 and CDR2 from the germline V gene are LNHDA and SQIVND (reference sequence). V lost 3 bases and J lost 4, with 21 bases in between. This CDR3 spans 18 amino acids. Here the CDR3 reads CASSIVPGHRFSTGELFF. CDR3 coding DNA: TGTGCCAGTAGTATTGTTCCGGGACACCGCTTTAGCACCGGGGAGCTGTTTTTT.

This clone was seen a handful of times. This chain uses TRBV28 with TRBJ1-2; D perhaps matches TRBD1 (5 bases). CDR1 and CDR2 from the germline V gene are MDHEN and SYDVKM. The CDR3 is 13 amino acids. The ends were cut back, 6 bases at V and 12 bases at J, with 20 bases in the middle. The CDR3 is CASSQDTTERHTF. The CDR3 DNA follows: TGTGCCAGCAGCCAGGACACGACCGAGAGGCACACCTTC.

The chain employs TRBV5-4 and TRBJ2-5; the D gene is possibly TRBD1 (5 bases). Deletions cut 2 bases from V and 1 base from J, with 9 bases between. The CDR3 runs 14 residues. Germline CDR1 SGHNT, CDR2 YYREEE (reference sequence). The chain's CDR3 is CASSFGQGQETQYF. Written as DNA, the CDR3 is TGTGCCAGCAGCTTTGGGCAGGGCCAAGAGACCCAGTACTTC.

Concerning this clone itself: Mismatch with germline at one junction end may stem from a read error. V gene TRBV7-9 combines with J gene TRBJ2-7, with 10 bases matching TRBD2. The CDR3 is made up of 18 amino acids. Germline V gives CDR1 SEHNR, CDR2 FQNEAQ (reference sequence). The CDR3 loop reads CSSSSSGGEGFRTYEQYF. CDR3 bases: TGTTCCAGCAGCTCAAGCGGGGGGGAAGGTTTTAGGACCTACGAGCAGTACTTC.

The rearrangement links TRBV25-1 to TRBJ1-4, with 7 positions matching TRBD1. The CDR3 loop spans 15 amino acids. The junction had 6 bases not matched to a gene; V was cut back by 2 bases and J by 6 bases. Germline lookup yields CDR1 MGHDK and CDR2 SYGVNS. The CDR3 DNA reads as TGTGCCAGCAGTGAAGAAGGGGGCGATGATGAAAAACTGTTTTTT. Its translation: CASSEEGGDDEKLFF.

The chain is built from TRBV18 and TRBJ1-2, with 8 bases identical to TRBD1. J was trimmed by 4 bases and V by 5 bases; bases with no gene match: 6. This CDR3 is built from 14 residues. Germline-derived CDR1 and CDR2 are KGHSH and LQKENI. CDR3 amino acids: CASSDQGAGYGYTF. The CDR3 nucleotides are TGTGCCAGCTCAGATCAGGGGGCCGGCTATGGCTACACCTTC.

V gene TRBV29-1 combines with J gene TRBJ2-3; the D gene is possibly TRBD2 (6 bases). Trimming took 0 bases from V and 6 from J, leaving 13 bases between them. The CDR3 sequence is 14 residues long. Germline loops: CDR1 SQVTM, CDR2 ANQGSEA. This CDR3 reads CSVEDRLVTDTQYF. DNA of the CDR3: TGCAGCGTTGAAGACCGACTAGTTACGGATACGCAGTATTTT.